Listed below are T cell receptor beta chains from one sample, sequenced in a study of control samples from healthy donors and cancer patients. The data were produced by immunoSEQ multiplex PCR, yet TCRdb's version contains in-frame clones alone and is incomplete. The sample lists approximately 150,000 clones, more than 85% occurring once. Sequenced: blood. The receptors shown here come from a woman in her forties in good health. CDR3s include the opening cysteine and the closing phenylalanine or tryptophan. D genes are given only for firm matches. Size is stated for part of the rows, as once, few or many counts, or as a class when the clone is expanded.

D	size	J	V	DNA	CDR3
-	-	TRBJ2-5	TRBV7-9	TGTGCCAGCATCGGGGGATCCGGGCAAGAGACCCAGTACTTC	CASIGGSGQETQYF
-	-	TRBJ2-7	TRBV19	TGTGCCAGTAGGGATACAGGGGAGGCTCGCTACGAGCAGTACTTC	CASRDTGEARYEQYF
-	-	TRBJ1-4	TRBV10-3	TGTGCCATCAGCGATGTGGGGCTGGCTGAAAAACTGTTTTTT	CAISDVGLAEKLFF
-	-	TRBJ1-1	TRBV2	TGTGCCAGCAGTGCCCTAGGAGGGGGGGGTGAAGCTTTCTTT	CASSALGGGGEAFF
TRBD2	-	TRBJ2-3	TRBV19	TGTGCCAGTAGTGAGACTAGCGGTACTTGGAATACGCAGTATTTT	CASSETSGTWNTQYF
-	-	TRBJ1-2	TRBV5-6	TGTGCCAGCAGCTTGGTTGAAGGGCGTAACTATGGCTACACCTTC	CASSLVEGRNYGYTF
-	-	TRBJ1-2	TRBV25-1	TGTGCCAGCAGTGATTCCCTCGGCCCGTATGGCTACACCTTC	CASSDSLGPYGYTF
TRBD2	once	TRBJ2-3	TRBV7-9	TGTGCCAGCAGCTCCCGACTAGCGGATTCTCCAGATACGCAGTATTTT	CASSSRLADSPDTQYF
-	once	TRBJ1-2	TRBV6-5	TGTGCCAGCAGGGGCGGAGCAGGCCCAACAGGGGGCTACACCTTC	CASRGGAGPTGGYTF
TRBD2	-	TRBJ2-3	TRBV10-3	TGTGCCATCAGGAATAGCGGGAGCACAGATACGCAGTATTTT	CAIRNSGSTDTQYF
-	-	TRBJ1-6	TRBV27	TGTGCCAGCAGACCCGGGGTACTAAATTCACCCCTCCACTTT	CASRPGVLNSPLHF
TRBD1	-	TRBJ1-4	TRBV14	TGTGCCAGCAGCTTCAAACAGGGGATTAATGAAAAACTGTTTTTT	CASSFKQGINEKLFF
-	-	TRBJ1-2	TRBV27	TGTGCCAGCAGCAGTGGGGCCAAAACTAACTATGGCTACACCTTC	CASSSGAKTNYGYTF
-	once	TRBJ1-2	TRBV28	TGTGCCAGCAGTTCCCCGAATTGGGGCTACACCTTC	CASSSPNWGYTF
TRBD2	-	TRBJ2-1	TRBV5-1	TGCGCCAGCAGCGAAGATAGCGGGGGGCCAATCCACAATGAGCAGTTCTTC	CASSEDSGGPIHNEQFF
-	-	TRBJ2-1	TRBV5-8	TGTGCCAGCAGCTTGGGAGGGTGGTCACAGGATGAGCAGTTCTTC	CASSLGGWSQDEQFF
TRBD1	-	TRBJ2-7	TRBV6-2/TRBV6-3	TGTGCCAGCAGTTACGGGACAGGGTTCAAGGTTGCGTACTTC	CASSYGTGFKVAYF
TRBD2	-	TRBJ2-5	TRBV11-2	TGTGCCAGCAGCTCCCTGGGCGGGGGGGCAGAGACCCAGTACTTC	CASSSLGGGAETQYF
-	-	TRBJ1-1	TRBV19	TGTGCCAGTAGTGAAAGTGGGGGGCTGAACACTGAAGCTTTCTTT	CASSESGGLNTEAFF
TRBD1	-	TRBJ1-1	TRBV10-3	TGTGCCATCAGTGAGTGGGGGACAGCCGAAGCTTTCTTT	CAISEWGTAEAFF
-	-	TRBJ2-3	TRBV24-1	TGTGCCACCAGTGATTTCAGCGGTTCGCCGCAGTATTTT	CATSDFSGSPQYF
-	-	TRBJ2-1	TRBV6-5	TGTGCCAGCAGTTTTTCACTGGGGACGTCGTATGAGCAGTTCTTC	CASSFSLGTSYEQFF
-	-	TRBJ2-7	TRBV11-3	TGTGCCAGCAGCCCCACGGGACTCGGGGAGCAGTACTTC	CASSPTGLGEQYF
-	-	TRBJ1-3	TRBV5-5	TGTGCCAGCAGCCTTGGGATAAGGGGTAACACCATATATTTT	CASSLGIRGNTIYF